A selection of T cell receptor beta chains follows, all from one sample in a study of a mutant IDH1 vaccine in newly diagnosed glioma. Repertoires were generated with immunoSEQ multiplex PCR, while TCRdb's copy carries only in-frame clones and drops some. The sample yields roughly 120,000 clones, around four fifths seen once. Antigen specificity for these receptors is unknown. This specimen was PBMCs, taken from a glioma patient whose treatment included an IDH1 peptide vaccine. The receptors come from a man aged 35 to 55 with glioma. The conserved cysteine and the conserved F or W are not part of the CDR3 here. Each record gives: D gene, J gene, V gene, clone size, CDR3 protein. A D gene is named only where the DNA matches it firmly. Expanded clones get a size class; other rows say once, few or many, or leave the size out.

d_call: TRBD2
j_call: TRBJ2-1
v_call: TRBV19
clone_size: NA
cdr3_aa: ASSIIIAGERGNEQF

d_call: NA
j_call: TRBJ2-7
v_call: TRBV21-1
clone_size: NA
cdr3_aa: ASSKALRAGAYEQY

d_call: TRBD2
j_call: TRBJ2-1
v_call: TRBV7-8
clone_size: NA
cdr3_aa: ASRQMRGDGNEQF

d_call: TRBD1
j_call: TRBJ2-1
v_call: TRBV5-8
clone_size: NA
cdr3_aa: ASSDYTGGSYNEQF

d_call: NA
j_call: TRBJ2-1
v_call: TRBV5-1
clone_size: NA
cdr3_aa: ASSPGSSYNEQF

d_call: NA
j_call: TRBJ2-2
v_call: TRBV4-2
clone_size: few
cdr3_aa: ASSQDPASGELF

d_call: NA
j_call: TRBJ2-3
v_call: TRBV5-4
clone_size: NA
cdr3_aa: ASSLGGAGYTDTQY

d_call: TRBD1
j_call: TRBJ1-5
v_call: TRBV10-3
clone_size: few
cdr3_aa: AISGGQGDNQPQH

d_call: NA
j_call: TRBJ2-7
v_call: TRBV6-5
clone_size: NA
cdr3_aa: ASRSQGEQY

d_call: NA
j_call: TRBJ2-3
v_call: TRBV6-1
clone_size: NA
cdr3_aa: ASSENPSTDTQY

d_call: NA
j_call: TRBJ2-5
v_call: TRBV13
clone_size: NA
cdr3_aa: ASSLGRRETQY

d_call: NA
j_call: TRBJ1-5
v_call: TRBV30
clone_size: NA
cdr3_aa: AWSGRDQPQH

d_call: NA
j_call: TRBJ1-1
v_call: TRBV5-1
clone_size: NA
cdr3_aa: ASSPDAGKTEAF

d_call: TRBD1
j_call: TRBJ1-1
v_call: TRBV19
clone_size: few
cdr3_aa: ASGQGRTEAF

d_call: NA
j_call: TRBJ1-2
v_call: TRBV4-1
clone_size: NA
cdr3_aa: ASSQGPETNYGYT

d_call: NA
j_call: TRBJ1-2
v_call: TRBV29-1
clone_size: NA
cdr3_aa: SVGGGESGT

d_call: TRBD1
j_call: TRBJ2-3
v_call: TRBV30
clone_size: NA
cdr3_aa: AWSVAGQGRDTQY

d_call: NA
j_call: TRBJ1-4
v_call: TRBV21-1
clone_size: NA
cdr3_aa: ASSRLTKEKLF

d_call: NA
j_call: TRBJ1-1
v_call: TRBV19
clone_size: few
cdr3_aa: ASSIAGGTEAF

d_call: TRBD1
j_call: TRBJ1-5
v_call: TRBV11-3
clone_size: NA
cdr3_aa: ASSSLGGQGAVPPQH

d_call: NA
j_call: TRBJ1-4
v_call: TRBV7-9
clone_size: NA
cdr3_aa: ASSLGPGSREKLF

d_call: NA
j_call: TRBJ1-4
v_call: TRBV6-6
clone_size: NA
cdr3_aa: ASRDVEEKLF

d_call: NA
j_call: TRBJ1-2
v_call: TRBV18
clone_size: NA
cdr3_aa: ASSPEGVPGYGYT

d_call: NA
j_call: TRBJ2-7
v_call: TRBV9
clone_size: NA
cdr3_aa: ASSVGGDHSYEQY

d_call: TRBD2
j_call: TRBJ2-1
v_call: TRBV6-1
clone_size: NA
cdr3_aa: ASRRTSGGYNEQF

d_call: NA
j_call: TRBJ1-2
v_call: TRBV5-4
clone_size: NA
cdr3_aa: ASSGGPSLGYT